This TCR beta chain was profiled in a study of vaccination effects on CD4 cells after COVID-19. For the study at large: As their vaccination, participants received two doses of either BNT162b2 or mRNA-1273. Study-wide results and limits: Late post-vaccination samples showed marked contraction of infection- and vaccine-induced clones.

V lost 2 bases and J lost 4; bases outside the gene matches: 12. This CDR3 has 20 residues. Per germline, CDR1 MNHNS and CDR2 SASEGT. With the ViraFEST assay, the study expanded antigen-specific CD4+ T cells using viral peptide pools, then sequenced them. Cultured cells yielded isolated CD4+ T cells after approximately nine days. None of these healthy vaccinees had been infected with SARS-CoV-2 before vaccination. The repertoire was sequenced with immunoSEQ multiplex PCR; TCRdb's copy has only in-frame clones and lacks some. Seen here are 35,000 to 40,000 clones, 66% observed once, and the top ten hold about 16%. Points on this clone: The target antigen is unknown.

The receptor was derived from a human donor who received a COVID-19 vaccine. This chain connects TRBV6-1 to TRBJ2-6; 12 nucleotides agree with TRBD1. Source: CD4+ T cells from PBMCs cultured with HCoV-OC43 spike peptides, taken before COVID-19 vaccination. The subset is: HCoV-OC43 spike overlapping peptide pool stimulation. The DNA of the CDR3 is TGTGCCAGCAGTGAAAACCGGGACAGGGGGCATGGAGGGGGGGCCAACGTCCTGACTTTC. The encoded protein is CASSENRDRGHGGGANVLTF.